This T cell receptor (beta chain) came from a study of blood T cell repertoires in COVID-19. In the original analysis: Amplification of reference gene primers was used by the study to estimate nucleated cell counts. Repertoires were generated with immunoSEQ multiplex PCR, while TCRdb's copy carries only in-frame clones and drops some. The V and J calls and the clone size are those of that table, but D and trimming were determined from the DNA. The top ten hold around 3% of the sample, which has about 400,000 clones, 87% seen once. Participants reported their clinical history, and cohort assignment relied on those reports. Before being deemed recovered, Cohort 3 donors had two negative PCRs, clearance, or symptom resolution. V was clipped by 0 bases and J by 8 bases, with 16 bases between them. This CDR3 contains 15 residues. CDR1 and CDR2 from the germline V gene are LNHNV and YYDKDF (reference sequence).

The TCR sequence derives from a woman in her twenties or thirties who had recovered from COVID-19. The sequencing sample was made of PBMCs or T cells enriched from blood (not recorded which). The chain recombines TRBV15 with TRBJ1-2; D gene uncertain. The CDR3 region has the DNA TGTGCCACCAGCAGAGATCTAGGAGGCTCGGGAGGCTACACCTTC. Translation gives CATSRDLGGSGGYTF.